This T cell receptor (beta chain) derives from a study of ipilimumab plus nivolumab after autologous stem cell transplantation. Study context: The myeloma cohort included high-risk transplant-naive patients and patients relapsing within 3 years of a first autologous transplant.

Looked up from germline, CDR1 is SEHNR and CDR2 is FQNEAQ (reference sequence). The V gene lost 3 bases and the J gene lost 8 bases, with 13 bases spanning the gap. The length of the CDR3 is 13 residues. Patients got ipilimumab 1 mg/kg beginning 14 to 28 days post-transplant. The table came from immunoSEQ multiplex PCR; TCRdb's copy has only in-frame clones and leaves some out. The sample has 9,100 or so clones; about 70% are singletons. The clonotype comes from a female donor with multiple myeloma. J is TRBJ1-2 and V is TRBV7-9; maybe TRBD1 (6 bases). The specimen comprised PBMCs, sampled in a trial of ipilimumab plus nivolumab as post-transplant consolidation. Written as DNA, the CDR3 is TGTGCCAGCAGCTTGAGGGGGGTAGGCGGCTACACCTTC. Translation gives CASSLRGVGGYTF.